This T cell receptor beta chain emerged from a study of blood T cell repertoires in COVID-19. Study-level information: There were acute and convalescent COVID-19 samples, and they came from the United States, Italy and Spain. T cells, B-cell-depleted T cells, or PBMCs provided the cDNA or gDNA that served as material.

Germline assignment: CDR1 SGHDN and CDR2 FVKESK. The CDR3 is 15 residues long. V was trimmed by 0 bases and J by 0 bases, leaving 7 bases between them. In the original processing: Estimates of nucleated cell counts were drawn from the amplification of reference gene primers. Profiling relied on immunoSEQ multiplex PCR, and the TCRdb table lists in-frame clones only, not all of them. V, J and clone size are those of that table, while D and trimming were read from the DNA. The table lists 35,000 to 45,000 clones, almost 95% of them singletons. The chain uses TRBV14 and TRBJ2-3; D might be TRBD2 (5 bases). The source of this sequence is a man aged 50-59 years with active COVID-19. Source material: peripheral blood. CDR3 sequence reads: CASSQEGRSTDTQYF. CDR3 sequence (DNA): TGTGCCAGCAGCCAAGAAGGGAGAAGCACAGATACGCAGTATTTT. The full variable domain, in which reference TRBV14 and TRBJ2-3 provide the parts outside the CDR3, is EAGVTQFPSHSVIEKGQTVTLRCDPISGHDNLYWYRRVMGKEIKFLLHFVKESKQDESGMPNNRFLAERTGGTYSTLKVQPAELEDSGVYFCASSQEGRSTDTQYFGPGTRLTVL.